The 14 T cell receptor beta chains listed next were all sequenced from one sample in a study of blood T cell repertoires in COVID-19. Repertoires were generated with immunoSEQ multiplex PCR, while TCRdb's copy carries only in-frame clones and drops some. The sample lists 650,000 to 800,000 clones, 75% to 90% occurring once. Sequencing was done on a sample of peripheral blood. These receptors all stem from a woman between 18 and 29 years old with acute or convalescent COVID-19.

The gene calls are TRBV4-1 and TRBJ1-1, with 9 positions matching TRBD1. From germline, CDR1 is MGHRA and CDR2 YSYEKL. This CDR3 spans 14 amino acids. Unmatched junction bases numbered 5, after V lost 1 base and J lost 8 bases. The CDR3 DNA reads as TGCGCCAGCAGCCAAGGGACAGGGGTAAAGGAAGCTTTCTTT. Protein product: CASSQGTGVKEAFF.

The V call is TRBV4-1, the J call TRBJ1-5; TRBD1 aligns across 11 bases. Losses at the gene ends were 3 bases for V and 3 bases for J; bases not matched to a gene: 7. Germline V gene lookup returns CDR1 MGHRA and CDR2 YSYEKL. CDR3 size: 17 residues. The CDR3 loop is CASSQGGTGGFNQPQHF. CDR3 nucleotide sequence: TGCGCCAGCAGCCAGGGGGGGACAGGGGGATTCAATCAGCCCCAGCATTTT.

As concerns this clone: Additional DNA sequences in this sample encode the identical CDR3. The rearrangement uses TRBV6-5 and TRBJ1-1; D possibly corresponds to TRBD1 (6 bases). V gave up 6 bases and J gave up 4 bases, with 12 bases separating them. The germline V gene encodes CDR1 MNHEY and CDR2 SVGAGI. The CDR3 covers 13 residues. The CDR3 spells CASRSGGVTEAFF. The CDR3 coding sequence is TGTGCCAGCAGAAGCGGGGGCGTCACTGAAGCTTTCTTT.

J is TRBJ1-3 and V is TRBV6-6, with 9 bases that match TRBD1. Germline lookup yields CDR1 MNHNY and CDR2 SVGAGI (reference sequence). The V gene end was trimmed by 8 bases and the J gene end by 2 bases; junction bases not matched to a gene: 10. The CDR3 contains 16 residues. CDR3 DNA sequence: TGTGCCAGCGGATCTCCGGGACAGGGTGCTGGAAACACCATATATTTT. Translated: CASGSPGQGAGNTIYF.

This chain uses TRBV4-3 with TRBJ2-7; 7 bases align to TRBD2. The germline V gene encodes CDR1 LGHNA and CDR2 YSLEER. V dropped 5 bases and J dropped 0; count of bases not matched to a gene: 13. There are 17 residues in the CDR3. CDR3 loop: CASSRGVSGVPSYEQYF. The CDR3 DNA sequence: TGCGCCAGCAGCAGAGGGGTAAGCGGGGTTCCCTCCTACGAGCAGTACTTC.

This chain uses TRBV9 with TRBJ1-3, with a possible D match to TRBD1 (6 bases). The CDR3 spans 17 residues. Germline V lookup: CDR1 SGDLS, CDR2 YYNGEE. V was shortened by 0 bases and J by 1 base, with 14 bases between the two germline ends. Written as DNA, the CDR3 is TGTGCCAGCAGCGTAGGGGCCGGACAGAGGTCTGGAAACACCATATATTTT. It translates to CASSVGAGQRSGNTIYF. Using reference TRBV9 and TRBJ1-3 for the parts outside the CDR3, the full variable domain is DSGVTQTPKHLITATGQRVTLRCSPRSGDLSVYWYQQSLDQGLQFLIQYYNGEERAKGNILERFSAQQFPDLHSELNLSSLELGDSALYFCASSVGAGQRSGNTIYFGEGSWLTVV.

The genes are TRBV18 and TRBJ1-1, with TRBD1 matching 8 bases. The trim removed 7 bases at V and 2 bases at J, leaving 6 bases unmatched. From germline, CDR1 is KGHSH and CDR2 LQKENI. This CDR3 has 14 amino acids. The CDR3 sequence is CASFDRGGNTEAFF. In DNA form, the CDR3 reads TGTGCCAGCTTTGACAGGGGAGGAAACACTGAAGCTTTCTTT.

V gene TRBV5-1 combines with J gene TRBJ1-2; 8 bases line up with TRBD1. This CDR3 has 14 amino acids. In germline, CDR1 is SGHRS, CDR2 YFSETQ. V lost 4 bases and J lost 8; bases outside the gene matches: 10. This CDR3 reads CASSNATGVSGYTF. The CDR3 coding sequence is TGCGCCAGCAGCAACGCGACAGGGGTGAGCGGCTACACCTTC.

The rearrangement links TRBV15 to TRBJ2-7, with TRBD1 identical over 9 bases. CDR1 is LNHNV and CDR2 is YYDKDF in the germline V gene (reference sequence). Germline trimming cut 1 base from V and 2 bases from J; bases unmatched to any gene: 6. This CDR3 spans 16 amino acids. Written as DNA, the CDR3 is TGTGCCACCAGCAGAGTTGGGACAGGGTCGACCTACGAGCAGTACTTC. It yields the protein CATSRVGTGSTYEQYF.

The genes are TRBV5-5 and TRBJ2-1; D unresolved. CDR1 SGHKS and CDR2 YYEKEE come from the germline V gene (reference sequence). V lost 4 bases and J lost 5, with 4 bases in between. The CDR3 extends over 11 amino acids. CDR3 sequence: CASSLNNEQFF. The CDR3, as DNA: TGTGCCAGCAGCCTAAACAATGAGCAGTTCTTC.

The rearrangement uses TRBV6-4 and TRBJ1-6; D is unresolved. V lost 2 bases, J lost 7 bases, and 6 bases lay in between. Per germline, CDR1 MRHNA and CDR2 SNTAGT. The CDR3 extends over 13 amino acids. In DNA form, the CDR3 reads TGTGCCAGCAGTGACAGCATGAATTCACCCCTCCACTTT. It yields the protein CASSDSMNSPLHF.

The CDR3 region is CASSLGGLGYGYTF. DNA of the CDR3: TGTGCCAGCAGCTTAGGGGGGCTTGGCTATGGCTACACCTTC. The chain links TRBV7-9 to TRBJ1-2; weak D call: TRBD1 (6 bases). The CDR3 runs 14 residues. The V gene's germline CDR1 is SEHNR and CDR2 FQNEAQ (reference sequence). Trimming pared 1 base from V and 4 bases from J, leaving 10 bases between.

CDR3 region: CASSFPLHYEQYF. CDR3 coding DNA: TGTGCCAGCAGTTTCCCACTTCACTACGAGCAGTACTTC. The chain carries TRBV28 and TRBJ2-7, with no clear D. The CDR3 has 13 amino acids. Trimming removed 3 bases from V and 3 bases from J, with 9 bases in between. Germline V gene sequence: CDR1 MDHEN, CDR2 SYDVKM. The complete variable domain, with remaining parts taken from reference TRBV28 and TRBJ2-7, reads DVKVTQSSRYLVKRTGEKVFLECVQDMDHENMFWYRQDPGLGLRLIYFSYDVKMKEKGDIPEGYSVSREKKERFSLILESASTNQTSMYLCASSFPLHYEQYFGPGTRLTVT.

The chain is built from TRBV6-5 and TRBJ1-3; TRBD1 is a possible D gene (6 bases). Trimming removed 0 bases at V and 3 bases at J, with 12 bases between. Germline CDR1 is MNHEY and CDR2 is SVGAGI. The CDR3 extends over 16 amino acids. The CDR3 region has the DNA TGTGCCAGCAGTTACTCAGGGAGAGGGGGTGGAAACACCATATATTTT. Residues: CASSYSGRGGGNTIYF.